This T cell receptor (beta chain) comes out of a study of cytomegalovirus exposure and HLA in healthy donors. Notes on the study in general: No immune exposure information besides CMV serostatus was available. In vitro checks showed that a few CMV-associated chains really do target CMV antigens. TCR beta sequences reportedly predicted most subjects' HLA-A and HLA-B alleles accurately. The study flagged approximately 180 TCR beta chains as cytomegalovirus-associated.

Primers: 60 Vbeta forward and 13 Jbeta reverse. Produced via immunoSEQ multiplex PCR; TCRdb's table is partial and in-frame only. The sample has roughly 110,000 clones, roughly 80% seen once. This clone was observed a single time. The antigen remains unidentified. The germline V gene has CDR1 SEHNR and CDR2 FQNEAQ (reference sequence). With 5 bases clipped from V and 3 bases from J, the junction kept 12 bases outside the gene matches. The CDR3 is made up of 16 amino acids. The sample was PBMCs. This chain connects TRBV7-9 to TRBJ1-1, with 7 bases lining up with TRBD1. The clonotype was recovered from a man aged 25 to 40 in good health and CMV-seropositive. CDR3: CASSRSMGTAYTEAFF. The CDR3 bases are TGTGCCAGCAGCCGATCCATGGGGACAGCCTACACTGAAGCTTTCTTT.